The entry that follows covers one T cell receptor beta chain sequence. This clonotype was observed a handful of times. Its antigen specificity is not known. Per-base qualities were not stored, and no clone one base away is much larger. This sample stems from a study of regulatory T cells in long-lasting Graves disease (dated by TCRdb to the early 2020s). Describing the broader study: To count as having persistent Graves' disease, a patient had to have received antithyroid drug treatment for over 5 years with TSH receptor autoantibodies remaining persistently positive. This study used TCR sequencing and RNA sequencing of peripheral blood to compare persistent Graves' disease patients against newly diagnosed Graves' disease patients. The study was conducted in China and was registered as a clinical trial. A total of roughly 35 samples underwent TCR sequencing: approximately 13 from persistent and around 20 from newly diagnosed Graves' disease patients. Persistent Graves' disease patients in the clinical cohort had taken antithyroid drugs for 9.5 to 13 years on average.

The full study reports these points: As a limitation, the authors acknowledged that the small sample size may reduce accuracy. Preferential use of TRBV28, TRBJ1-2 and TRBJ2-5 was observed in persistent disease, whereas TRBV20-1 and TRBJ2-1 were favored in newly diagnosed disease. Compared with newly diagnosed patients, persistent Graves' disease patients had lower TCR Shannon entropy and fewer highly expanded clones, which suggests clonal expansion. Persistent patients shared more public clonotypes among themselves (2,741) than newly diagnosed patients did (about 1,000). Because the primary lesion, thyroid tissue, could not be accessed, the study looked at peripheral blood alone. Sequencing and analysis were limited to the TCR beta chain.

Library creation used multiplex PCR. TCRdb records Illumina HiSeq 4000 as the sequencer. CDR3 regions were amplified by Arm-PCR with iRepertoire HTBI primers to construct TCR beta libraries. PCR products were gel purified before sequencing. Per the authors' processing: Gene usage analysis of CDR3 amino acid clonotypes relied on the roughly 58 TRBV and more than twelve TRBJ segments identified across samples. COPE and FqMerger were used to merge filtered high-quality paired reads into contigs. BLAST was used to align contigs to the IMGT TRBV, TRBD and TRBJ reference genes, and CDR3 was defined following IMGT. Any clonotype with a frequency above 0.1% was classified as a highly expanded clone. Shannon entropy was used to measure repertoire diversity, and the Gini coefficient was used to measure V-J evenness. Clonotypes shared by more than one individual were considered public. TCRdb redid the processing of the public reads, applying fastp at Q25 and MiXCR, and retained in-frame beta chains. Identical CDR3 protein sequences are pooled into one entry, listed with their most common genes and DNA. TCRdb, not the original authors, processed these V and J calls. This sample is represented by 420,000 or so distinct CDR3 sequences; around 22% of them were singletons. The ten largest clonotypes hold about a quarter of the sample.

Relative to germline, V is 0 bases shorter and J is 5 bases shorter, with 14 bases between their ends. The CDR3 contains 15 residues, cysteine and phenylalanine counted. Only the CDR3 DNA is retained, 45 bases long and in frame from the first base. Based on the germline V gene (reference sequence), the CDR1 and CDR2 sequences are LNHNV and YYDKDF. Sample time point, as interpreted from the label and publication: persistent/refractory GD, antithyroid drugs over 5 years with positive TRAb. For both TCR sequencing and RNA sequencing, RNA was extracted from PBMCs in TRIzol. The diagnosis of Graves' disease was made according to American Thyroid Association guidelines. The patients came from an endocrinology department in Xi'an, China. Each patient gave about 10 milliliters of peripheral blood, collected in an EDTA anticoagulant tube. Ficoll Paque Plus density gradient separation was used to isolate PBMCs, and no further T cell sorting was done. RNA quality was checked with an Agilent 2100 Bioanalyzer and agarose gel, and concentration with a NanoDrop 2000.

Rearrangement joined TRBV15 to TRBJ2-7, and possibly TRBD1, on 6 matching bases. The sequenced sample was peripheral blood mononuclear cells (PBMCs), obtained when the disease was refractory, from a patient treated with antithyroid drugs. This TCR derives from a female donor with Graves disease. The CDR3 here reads CATSREARGSDEQYF. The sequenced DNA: TGTGCCACCAGCAGAGAAGCCAGGGGTAGCGACGAGCAGTACTTC.